This T cell receptor (beta chain) emerged from a study of T cells in localized non-small cell lung cancer (TCRdb year 2020). A note on the overall study: The study analyzed T cell repertoires of hundreds of early-stage NSCLC patients, comparing tumors and uninvolved tumor-adjacent lungs. The cohort consisted of around 250 treatment-naive NSCLC patients whose localized lung tumors had been resected. NSCLC patients had a mean age of roughly 64 years, and fewer than 150 were male and nearly 110 female. The research as a whole found: A median of around 50 of the top 100 tumor clones turned up in the paired uninvolved adjacent lung, and 25 to 35 of those clones also ranked among the top 100 of that same adjacent lung. Longer overall survival was associated with higher blood T cell density, whereas shorter survival was associated with higher adjacent-lung clonality. Uninvolved tumor-adjacent lung showed the highest T cell clonality, higher than tumor, which suggests more focused antigenic responses in the uninvolved tumor-adjacent lung. Because the study design was exploratory, TCR variables were selected using unadjusted p-values without false-discovery rate correction. Because multi-region sequencing of the tumors was not done, intratumor heterogeneity could not be ruled out.

In the case of this clone: The antigen it binds to is not known. Per-base quality was not reported, and no clone a single base away is much larger than it.

TCR beta CDR3 regions were sequenced from DNA using the immunoSEQ Assay. The original methods were these. To compute T cell density, TCR beta template counts were normalized to usable DNA, which was estimated by amplifying housekeeping genes. Richness was estimated using the preseqR package, with extrapolation to 400,000 templates for PBMC samples and to 120,000 templates for tissue samples. Clonality was defined by subtracting Pielou's evenness from one. Differential abundance testing on productive amino-acid clonotypes, with a minimum total count of 5 and an alpha of 0.1, was used to identify tissue-enriched TCRs. The Jaccard Index and the Morisita Overlap Index were used to quantify repertoire overlap between compartments. GLIPH grouped TCR beta CDR3s together with public tetramer-defined viral CDR3s, and a viral motif had to include at least three viral sequences and also show V-gene enrichment. The table comes from immuneACCESS by way of TCRdb, which keeps in-frame sequences with V and J called. Part of the clones is missing from these tables; in studies checked, under half for an unresolved V gene and the rest for unknown reasons. V and J calls and clone size are those listed in that table; D and trimming were worked out from the DNA. Recorded for this sample are about 28,000 clones; roughly 90% of them occurred a single time. The top ten constitute roughly 4.1% of the sample.

At diagnosis, tumor, uninvolved tumor-adjacent lung and peripheral blood were collected and then preserved as a mix of FFPE and fresh-frozen material. For TCR repertoire profiling, the blood samples were analyzed as peripheral blood mononuclear cells. The germline V gene yields MGHDK for CDR1 and SYGVNS for CDR2. Between the V and J ends, shortened by 7 bases and 14 bases respectively, the junction contains 15 bases. Counted from cysteine to phenylalanine, this CDR3 has 11 amino acids. The read is trimmed to its CDR3 DNA, 33 bases read in frame from base 1. The chain was built from TRBV25-1 and TRBJ2-1; the D gene identity is not certain. The sequence derives from a woman between 35 and 75 years old with stage III lung adenocarcinoma. The sequencing used peripheral blood mononuclear cells, collected before any cancer treatment. The CDR3 region: CASTLDGSKFF. The bases are TGTGCCAGCACTCTTGACGGGTCTAAGTTCTTC.